This paragraph reports one TCR beta chain. It lacks a known antigen. No much larger clonotype is one base removed from it; base qualities were not supplied. This CDR3 is also generated by other DNA sequences in the sample. CDR1 and CDR2 (KGHDR, SFDVKD) derive from the germline V gene. The cysteine opens and the phenylalanine closes a CDR3 of 15 amino acids. Only the CDR3 DNA stays, 45 bases, in frame from base 1. The germline V end is reduced by 3 bases and the J end by 2 bases; junction bases left unmatched: 2. This sample is part of a study of blood T cell repertoires in COVID-19 (dated by TCRdb to about 2020). Notes on the research overall: Samples covering the acute and convalescent phases of COVID-19 were provided by collaborators in the United States, Italy and Spain. The material from the prospective study consisted of cDNA or gDNA derived from T cells, B-cell-depleted T cells, or PBMCs. Subjects who had been exposed to COVID-19, were actively infected with it, or had recovered from it provided the deeply sampled blood TCRbeta repertoires that made up the dataset. A freely available public database, intended as a resource for researchers studying the immune response to SARS-CoV-2, is where the repertoires were released. Samples were obtained from the ongoing ImmuneRACE study (first 160 participants) and from some 1,200 subjects provided by 6 global collaborators. Nearly every sample came with metadata listing a de-identified subject ID, COVID-19 status, age in years and sex. Where HLA class I and class II types were available, the types were taken from metadata supplied by the sample provider, not from assay-based typing. On the study overall, not on this receptor specifically: The amount of clinical and demographic metadata varied by source and participant and was provided uncurated.

Each collaborating institution followed its own protocols to collect whole blood in K2EDTA tubes. For TCRbeta analysis, collaborators shipped samples as frozen whole blood, isolated PBMCs, or DNA extracted from either of those sample types. The immunoSEQ Assay, a bias-controlled multiplex PCR, was used to amplify TCRbeta CDR3 regions from genomic DNA. On the study's bioinformatics: Within the assay, amplification of reference gene primers was used to estimate how many nucleated cells each sample contained. To quantify the absolute abundance of each unique TCRbeta CDR3 rearrangement, sequence reads were collapsed and filtered. For each sample, productive Simpson clonality was calculated by taking the square root of Simpson's diversity index across productive rearrangements. Entries here come from immuneACCESS through TCRdb and include only in-frame sequences with V and J called. Some clones fail to appear in such tables; in the studies checked, an unresolved V gene covers under half of the shortfall, and the cause of the remainder is unknown. V and J calls and clone size are given by that table; D and trimming were obtained from the DNA. The sample has some 200,000 clones on record, roughly nine tenths of them singletons. The ten largest clones represent 2.5% to 4% of the sample.

The sequenced sample was peripheral blood. Recombination linked TRBV24-1 to TRBJ2-5; 10 bases in the junction line up with TRBD2. The receptor was isolated from a man aged 65 to 79 with acute or convalescent COVID-19. In nucleotides, the sequence is TGTGCCACCAGTGATCGGACTAGCGGACAAGAGACCCAGTACTTC. Its product reads: CATSDRTSGQETQYF.